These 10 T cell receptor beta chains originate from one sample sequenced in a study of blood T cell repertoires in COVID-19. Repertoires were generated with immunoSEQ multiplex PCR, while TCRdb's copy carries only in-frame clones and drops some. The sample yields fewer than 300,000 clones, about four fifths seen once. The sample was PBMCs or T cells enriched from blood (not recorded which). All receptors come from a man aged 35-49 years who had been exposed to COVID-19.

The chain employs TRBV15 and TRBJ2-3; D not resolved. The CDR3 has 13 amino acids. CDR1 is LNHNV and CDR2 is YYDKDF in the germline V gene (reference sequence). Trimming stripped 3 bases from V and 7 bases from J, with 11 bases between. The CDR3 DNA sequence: TGTGCCACCAGCAGCGACATACAAAATACGCAGTATTTT. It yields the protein CATSSDIQNTQYF.

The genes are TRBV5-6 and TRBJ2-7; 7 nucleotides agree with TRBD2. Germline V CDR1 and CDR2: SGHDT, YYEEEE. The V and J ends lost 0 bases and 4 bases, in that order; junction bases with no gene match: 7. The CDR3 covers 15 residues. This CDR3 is CASSLGAGVRYEQYF. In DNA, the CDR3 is TGTGCCAGCAGCTTGGGGGCGGGAGTGCGGTACGAGCAGTACTTC.

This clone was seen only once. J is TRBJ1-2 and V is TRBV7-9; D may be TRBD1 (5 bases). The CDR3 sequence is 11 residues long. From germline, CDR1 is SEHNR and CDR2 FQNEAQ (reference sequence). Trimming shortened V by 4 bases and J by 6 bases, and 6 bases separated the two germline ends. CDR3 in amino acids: CASSWGDGYTF. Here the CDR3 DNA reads TGTGCCAGCAGCTGGGGGGATGGCTACACCTTC.

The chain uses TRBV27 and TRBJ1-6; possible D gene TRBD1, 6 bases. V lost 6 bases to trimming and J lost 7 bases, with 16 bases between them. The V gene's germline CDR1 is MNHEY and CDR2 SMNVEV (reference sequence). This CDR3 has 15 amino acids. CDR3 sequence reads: CASRISGVINSPLHF. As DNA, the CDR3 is TGTGCCAGCAGAATCTCAGGGGTCATCAATTCACCCCTCCACTTT.

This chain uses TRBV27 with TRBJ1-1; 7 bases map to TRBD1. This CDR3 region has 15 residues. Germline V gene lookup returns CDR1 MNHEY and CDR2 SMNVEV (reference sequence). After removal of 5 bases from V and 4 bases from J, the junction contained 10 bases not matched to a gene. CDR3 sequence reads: CASSKQTGTGTEAFF. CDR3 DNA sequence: TGTGCCAGCAGTAAACAGACAGGGACGGGCACTGAAGCTTTCTTT.

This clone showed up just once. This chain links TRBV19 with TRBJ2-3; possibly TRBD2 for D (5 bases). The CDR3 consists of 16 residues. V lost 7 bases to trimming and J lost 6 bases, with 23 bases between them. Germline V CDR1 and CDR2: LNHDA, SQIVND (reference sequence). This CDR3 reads CASTTFGEFRRDTQYF. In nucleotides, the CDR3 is TGTGCCAGTACCACCTTCGGGGAGTTTCGGCGGGATACGCAGTATTTT.

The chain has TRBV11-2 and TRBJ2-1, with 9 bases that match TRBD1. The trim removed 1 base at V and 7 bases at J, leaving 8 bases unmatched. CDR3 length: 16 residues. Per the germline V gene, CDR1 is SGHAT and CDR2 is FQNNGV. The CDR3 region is CASSLGEGQGRNEQFF. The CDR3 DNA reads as TGTGCCAGCAGCTTAGGAGAAGGACAGGGGAGGAATGAGCAGTTCTTC. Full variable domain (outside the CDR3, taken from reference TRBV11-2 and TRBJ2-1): EAGVAQSPRYKIIEKRQSVAFWCNPISGHATLYWYQQILGQGPKLLIQFQNNGVVDDSQLPKDRFSAERLKGVDSTLKIQPAKLEDSAVYLCASSLGEGQGRNEQFFGPGTRLTVL.

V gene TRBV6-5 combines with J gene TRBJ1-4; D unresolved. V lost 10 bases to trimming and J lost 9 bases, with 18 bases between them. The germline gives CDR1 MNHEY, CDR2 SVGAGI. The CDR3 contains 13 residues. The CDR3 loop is CATLTETHQKLFF. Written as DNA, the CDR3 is TGTGCCACCCTGACGGAGACCCATCAAAAACTGTTTTTT.

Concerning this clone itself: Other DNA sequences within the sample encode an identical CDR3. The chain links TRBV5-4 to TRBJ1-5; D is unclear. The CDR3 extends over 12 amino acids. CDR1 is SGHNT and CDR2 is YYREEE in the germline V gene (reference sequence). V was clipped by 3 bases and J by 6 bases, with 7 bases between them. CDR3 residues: CASSWEGQPQHF. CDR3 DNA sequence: TGTGCCAGCAGCTGGGAGGGTCAGCCCCAGCATTTT.

The CDR3 sequence is CASSSRDSTGNTQYF. Written as DNA, the CDR3 is TGCGCCAGCAGCTCCCGGGACAGCACGGGGAATACGCAGTATTTT. This sequence joins TRBV5-1 and TRBJ2-3; TRBD1 agrees at 7 bases. V shed 3 bases, J shed 7 bases, and the junction held 11 bases outside the gene matches. The CDR3 loop spans 15 amino acids. Germline lookup yields CDR1 SGHRS and CDR2 YFSETQ.